Given below is one TCR beta chain in context. Its antigen is still unknown. Within one base of it there is no much larger clone, and no base qualities were kept. Samples from volunteer blood donors who had recovered from COVID-19 were contributed by a second Seattle source. Each collaborating institution followed its own protocols to collect whole blood in K2EDTA tubes. For TCRbeta analysis, collaborators shipped samples as frozen whole blood, isolated PBMCs, or DNA extracted from either of those sample types. The sample belongs to a study of blood T cell repertoires in COVID-19 (dated by TCRdb to the early 2020s). In the study overall: Collaborator samples came from the United States, Italy and Spain and covered acute and convalescent phases of COVID-19. The prospective study material was composed of cDNA or gDNA derived from T cells, B-cell-depleted T cells, or PBMCs. Sample metadata almost always included a de-identified subject ID, COVID-19 status, age in years and sex. Where available, HLA class I and class II types were obtained from metadata supplied by the sample provider rather than from assay-based typing. Subjects who had been exposed to COVID-19, were actively infected with it, or had recovered from it provided the deeply sampled blood TCRbeta repertoires that made up the dataset. The samples were drawn from two sources: the first 160 participants of the ongoing ImmuneRACE study, and 1,254 subjects contributed by 6 global collaborators. The repertoires were released in a freely available public database intended as a resource for research on the immune response to SARS-CoV-2.

TCRbeta CDR3 regions were amplified from genomic DNA using the immunoSEQ Assay, a bias-controlled multiplex PCR. Concerning the study's data processing: The number of nucleated cells in each sample was estimated from the amplification of reference gene primers within the assay. To quantify the absolute abundance of each unique TCRbeta CDR3 rearrangement, sequence reads were collapsed and filtered. For each sample, productive Simpson clonality was calculated as the square root of Simpson's diversity index over productive rearrangements. TCRdb re-hosts the immuneACCESS table, in-frame sequences only. Its copies lack some clones; in the studies checked, an unresolved V gene accounts for under half of them, and the cause for the rest is not known. Clone size and V and J calls were adopted from that table, with D and trimming inferred from the DNA. The sample has 200,000 to 250,000 clones on record, about 88% of them singletons. Of the sample, under 3.5% is held by the ten largest clones.

Results and caveats for the whole study, not just this receptor: Clinical and demographic metadata were provided uncurated, with the amount varying by source and participant.

The germline V gene (reference sequence) yields LNHDA for CDR1 and SQIVND for CDR2. The CDR3, cysteine through phenylalanine, is 13 amino acids long. CDR3 DNA is the only sequence kept; it has 39 bases, read in frame from the first base. V lost 5 bases and J lost 2 bases; the stretch between them is 9 bases long. In this chain, TRBV19 is recombined with TRBJ2-5, with the D segment identity uncertain. This TCR came from a man between 50 and 59 years old who had recovered from COVID-19. The sample taken for sequencing was peripheral blood. The CDR3 region: CASSPTRQETQYF. The DNA sequence follows: TGTGCCAGTAGTCCGACAAGACAAGAGACCCAGTACTTC.